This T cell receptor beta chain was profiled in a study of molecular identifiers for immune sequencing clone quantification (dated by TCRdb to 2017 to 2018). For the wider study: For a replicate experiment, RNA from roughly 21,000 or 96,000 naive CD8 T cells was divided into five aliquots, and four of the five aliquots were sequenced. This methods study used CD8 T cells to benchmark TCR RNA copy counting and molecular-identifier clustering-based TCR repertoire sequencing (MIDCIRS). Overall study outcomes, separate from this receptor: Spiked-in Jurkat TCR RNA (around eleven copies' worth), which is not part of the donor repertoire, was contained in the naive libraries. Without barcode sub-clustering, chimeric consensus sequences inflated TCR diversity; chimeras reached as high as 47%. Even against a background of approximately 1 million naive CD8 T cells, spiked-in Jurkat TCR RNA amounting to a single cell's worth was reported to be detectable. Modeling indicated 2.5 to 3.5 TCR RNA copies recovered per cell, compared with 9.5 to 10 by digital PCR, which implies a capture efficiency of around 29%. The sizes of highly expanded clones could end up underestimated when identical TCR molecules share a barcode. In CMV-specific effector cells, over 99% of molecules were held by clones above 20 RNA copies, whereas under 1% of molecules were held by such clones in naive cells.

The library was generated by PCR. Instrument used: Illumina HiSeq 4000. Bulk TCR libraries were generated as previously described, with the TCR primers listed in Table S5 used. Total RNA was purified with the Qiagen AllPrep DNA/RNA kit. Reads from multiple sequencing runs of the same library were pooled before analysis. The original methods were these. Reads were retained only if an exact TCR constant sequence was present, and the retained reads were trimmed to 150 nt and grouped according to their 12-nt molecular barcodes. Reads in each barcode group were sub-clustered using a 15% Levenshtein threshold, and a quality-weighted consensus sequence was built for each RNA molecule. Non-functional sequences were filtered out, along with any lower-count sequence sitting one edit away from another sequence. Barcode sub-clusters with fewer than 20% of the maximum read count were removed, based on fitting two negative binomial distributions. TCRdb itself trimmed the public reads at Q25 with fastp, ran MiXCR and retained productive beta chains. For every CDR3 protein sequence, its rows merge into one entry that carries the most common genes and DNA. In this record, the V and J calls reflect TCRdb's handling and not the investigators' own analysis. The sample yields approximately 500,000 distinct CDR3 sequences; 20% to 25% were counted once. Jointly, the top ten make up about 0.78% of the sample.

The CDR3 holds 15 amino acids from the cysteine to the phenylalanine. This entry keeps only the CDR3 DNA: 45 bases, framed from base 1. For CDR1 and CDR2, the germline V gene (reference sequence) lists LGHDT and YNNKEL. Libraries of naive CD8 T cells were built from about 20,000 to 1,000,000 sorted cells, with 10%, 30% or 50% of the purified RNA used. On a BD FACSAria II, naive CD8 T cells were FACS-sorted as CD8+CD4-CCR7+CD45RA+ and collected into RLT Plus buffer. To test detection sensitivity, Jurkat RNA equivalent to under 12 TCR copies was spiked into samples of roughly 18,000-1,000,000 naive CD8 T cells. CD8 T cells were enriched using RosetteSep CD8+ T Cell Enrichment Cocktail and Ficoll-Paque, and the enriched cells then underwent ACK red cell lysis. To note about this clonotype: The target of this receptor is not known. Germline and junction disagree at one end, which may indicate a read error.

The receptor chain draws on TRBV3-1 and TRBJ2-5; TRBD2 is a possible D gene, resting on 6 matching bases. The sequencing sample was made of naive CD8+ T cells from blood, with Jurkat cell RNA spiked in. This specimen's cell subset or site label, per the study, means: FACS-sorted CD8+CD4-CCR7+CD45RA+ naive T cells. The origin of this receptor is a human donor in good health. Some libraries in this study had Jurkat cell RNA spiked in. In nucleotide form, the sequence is TGTGCCAGCAGCCAAGATCGCGGGGTACAAGAGACCCAGCACTTC. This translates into CASSQDRGVQETQHF.